This TCR beta chain was identified during a study of CD8+ T cells in alopecia areata. Study outcomes and limitations: Administration of tofacitinib significantly diminished scalp clonality and expanded CD8+ clones within the top 100. Mice gave a clearer picture of TCR sharing than patients did, possibly for HLA-related reasons. Because one nonresponder was included, the link of baseline CD8+ expansion to response is considered uncertain.

CDR3 length equals 15 residues. Germline lookup yields CDR1 SGHAT and CDR2 FQNNGV. The V gene lost 0 bases and the J gene lost 6 bases, with 13 bases spanning the gap. Treatment in this sample: oral pan-JAK inhibitor, 5-10 mg twice daily. Isolated RNA was reverse transcribed into cDNA used as the sequencing template. Only in-frame clones appear in the TCRdb table, and some are missing; sequencing was by immunoSEQ multiplex PCR. Of some 170,000 clones in the sample, about 61% were seen once. A remark on this clone: Its antigen remains unidentified.

The TCR comes from a human donor with alopecia areata. The chain employs TRBV11-2 and TRBJ2-3, with TRBD2 as a possible D gene (6 bases). The sequenced sample was CD4+ T cells sorted from blood, obtained between weeks 55 and 65, from a patient treated with tofacitinib. The CDR3 sequence is CASSLDWGGEDTQYF. CDR3 nucleotide sequence: TGTGCCAGCAGCTTAGATTGGGGAGGCGAGGATACGCAGTATTTT.